Below are 9 T cell receptor beta chains sequenced from a single sample in a study of cytomegalovirus exposure and HLA in healthy donors. Repertoires were generated with immunoSEQ multiplex PCR, while TCRdb's copy carries only in-frame clones and drops some. The table lists about 200,000 clones, roughly 84% of them singletons. Material for sequencing was PBMCs. The receptors come from a woman in her 30s in good health and CMV-seropositive.

The sample holds a few counts of this clone. This chain uses TRBV6-5 with TRBJ1-2; TRBD1 matches at 9 bases. This CDR3 has 13 amino acids. Trimming cost V 5 bases and J 8 bases; bases outside gene matches: 6. Germline-derived CDR1 and CDR2 are MNHEY and SVGAGI. The CDR3 bases are TGTGCCAGCAGTGAACAGGGGGCGAGGGGCTACACCTTC. Amino acid sequence: CASSEQGARGYTF.

The table lists this clone with a count of one. This chain joins TRBV25-1 and TRBJ2-6; unclear D gene. CDR1 MGHDK and CDR2 SYGVNS come from the germline V gene. The CDR3 is 16 amino acids. Trimming took off 3 bases at V and 0 bases at J, with 9 bases between the two ends. The CDR3 DNA reads as TGTGCCAGCAGTGATGGGCGCCCCTCTGGGGCCAACGTCCTGACTTTC. Its protein product is CASSDGRPSGANVLTF.

This clone was seen more than once but under ten times. The CDR3 reads CASSEIQTGTGDGGYTF. As DNA, the CDR3 is TGTGCCAGCAGTGAGATACAGACCGGGACAGGGGATGGTGGCTACACCTTC. This sequence joins TRBV25-1 and TRBJ1-2, with 10 bases identical to TRBD1. Germline V gene data show CDR1 as MGHDK and CDR2 as SYGVNS. The CDR3 has 17 amino acids. V trimming: 3 bases; J trimming: 7 bases; junction bases outside the gene matches: 14.

The chain joins TRBV19 to TRBJ1-5; no reliable D call. The V gene lost 4 bases and the J gene lost 4 bases, with 5 bases spanning the gap. Germline V gene lookup returns CDR1 LNHDA and CDR2 SQIVND (reference sequence). The CDR3 sequence is 12 residues long. CDR3 nucleotides: TGTGCCAGTAGTAACCGGAATCAGCCCCAGCATTTT. Protein product: CASSNRNQPQHF.

This chain connects TRBV27 to TRBJ2-6, with D perhaps TRBD1 (6 bases). With 8 bases removed from V and 0 bases from J, the gap between germline ends came to 20 bases. This CDR3 comprises 18 residues. Looked up from germline, CDR1 is MNHEY and CDR2 is SMNVEV (reference sequence). The CDR3 reads CASSFRGSTYSGANVLTF. The CDR3 DNA is TGTGCCAGCTCGTTCAGGGGATCGACATACTCTGGGGCCAACGTCCTGACTTTC.

This clone occurred a few times. The chain combines TRBV4-1 with TRBJ1-2; D perhaps matches TRBD1 (5 bases). The CDR3 spans 13 residues. V was shortened by 4 bases and J by 5 bases, with 11 bases between the two germline ends. Germline CDR1 and CDR2: MGHRA and YSYEKL. This CDR3 reads CASSPTELYGYTF. The CDR3 coding sequence is TGCGCCAGCAGCCCGACAGAATTATATGGCTACACCTTC.

The rearrangement joins TRBV7-9 to TRBJ2-1; D perhaps matches TRBD2 (6 bases). CDR1 is SEHNR, CDR2 FQNEAQ, per germline (reference sequence). The CDR3 covers 16 residues. Trimming cost V 5 bases and J 5 bases, with 19 bases left between them. The CDR3 is CASSQTRRREDNEQFF. In nucleotides, the CDR3 is TGTGCCAGCAGCCAAACCCGGCGAAGGGAGGACAATGAGCAGTTCTTC.

This clone was seen a few times. The chain couples TRBV5-6 to TRBJ1-5; TRBD1 might be the D (5 bases). Per germline, CDR1 SGHDT and CDR2 YYEEEE. The CDR3 has 14 residues. Trimming pared 4 bases from V and 7 bases from J, leaving 15 bases between. CDR3 in amino acids: CASSLQEGLQPQHF. The CDR3 DNA follows: TGTGCCAGCAGCCTGCAGGAGGGGTTACAGCCCCAGCATTTT.

J is TRBJ1-1 and V is TRBV9; 8 bases agree with TRBD1. The CDR3 consists of 14 residues. After removal of 5 bases from V and 4 bases from J, the junction contained 7 bases not matched to a gene. Germline loops: CDR1 SGDLS, CDR2 YYNGEE. The CDR3 bases are TGTGCCAGCAGACCAGGGGGCGCGGGCACTGAAGCTTTCTTT. Its protein is CASRPGGAGTEAFF.